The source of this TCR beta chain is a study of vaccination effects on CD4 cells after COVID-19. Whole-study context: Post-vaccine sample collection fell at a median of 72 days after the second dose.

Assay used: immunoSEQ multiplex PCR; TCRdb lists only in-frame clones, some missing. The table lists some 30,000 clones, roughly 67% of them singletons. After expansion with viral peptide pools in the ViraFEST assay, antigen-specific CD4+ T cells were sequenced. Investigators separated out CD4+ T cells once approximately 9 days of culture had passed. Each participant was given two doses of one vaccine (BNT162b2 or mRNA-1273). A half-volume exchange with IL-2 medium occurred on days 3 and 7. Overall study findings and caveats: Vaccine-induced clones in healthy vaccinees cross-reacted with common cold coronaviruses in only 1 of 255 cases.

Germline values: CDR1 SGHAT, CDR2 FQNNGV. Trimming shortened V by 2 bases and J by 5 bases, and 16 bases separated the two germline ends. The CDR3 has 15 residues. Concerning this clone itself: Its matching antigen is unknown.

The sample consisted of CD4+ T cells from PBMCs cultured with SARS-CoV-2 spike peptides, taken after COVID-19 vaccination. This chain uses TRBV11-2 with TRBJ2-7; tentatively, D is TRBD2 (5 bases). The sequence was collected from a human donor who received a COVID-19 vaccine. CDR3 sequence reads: CASSLIGASFHEQYF. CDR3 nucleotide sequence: TGTGCCAGCAGCTTAATTGGCGCTAGCTTCCACGAGCAGTACTTC.